This TCR beta chain appears in the sequencing data of a study of T cell responses to AZD1222 COVID-19 vaccine. Study findings and constraints: An increase in Spike-specific TCR breadth and depth was observed after two AZD1222 doses. Donors were largely white British and mainly female; clonal diversity was possibly underestimated.

Here immunoSEQ multiplex PCR was the method, and the copy in TCRdb shows in-frame clones only, minus some. The table records over 45,000 clones, 70% to 90% of them present only once. Note on this clone: What it binds is not known.

CDR3 length: 14 amino acids. Germline CDR1 and CDR2: SEHNR and FQNEAQ (reference sequence). V gave up 4 bases and J gave up 6 bases; unmatched junction bases: 2. Sequenced material: peripheral blood, taken 28 days after the second AZD1222 dose. This TCR derives from an adult who received the AZD1222 COVID-19 vaccine. This chain links TRBV7-9 with TRBJ1-6, with 8 bases that match TRBD1. The CDR3 region has the DNA TGTGCCAGCAGCTGGGGACAGGCTAATTCACCCCTCCACTTT. Its translation is CASSWGQANSPLHF.